This T cell receptor beta chain was captured by sequencing in a study of blood T cell repertoires in COVID-19. Produced via immunoSEQ multiplex PCR; TCRdb's table is partial and in-frame only. Of 250,000 to 300,000 clones in the sample, roughly 87% were seen once. Looked up from germline, CDR1 is MGHRA and CDR2 is YSYEKL. There are 13 residues in the CDR3. Trimming removed 1 base at V and 5 bases at J, with 8 bases between. V and J are TRBV4-1 and TRBJ1-2; D gene uncertain. This sequence originates from a woman in her 30s who had recovered from COVID-19. The sample was PBMCs or T cells enriched from blood (not recorded which). The CDR3 DNA sequence: TGCGCCAGCAGCCAAGCTGACTATTATGGCTACACCTTC. This sequence encodes CASSQADYYGYTF.